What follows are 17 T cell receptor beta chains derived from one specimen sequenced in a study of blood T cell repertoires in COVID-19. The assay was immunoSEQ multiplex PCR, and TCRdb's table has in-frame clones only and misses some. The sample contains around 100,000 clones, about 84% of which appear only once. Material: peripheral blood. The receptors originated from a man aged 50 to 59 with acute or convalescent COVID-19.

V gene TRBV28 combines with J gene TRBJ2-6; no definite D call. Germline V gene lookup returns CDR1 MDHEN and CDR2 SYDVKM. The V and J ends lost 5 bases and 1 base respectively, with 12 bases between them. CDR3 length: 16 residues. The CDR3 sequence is CASSPPPGSGANVLTF. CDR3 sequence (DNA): TGTGCCAGCAGTCCTCCCCCGGGTTCTGGGGCCAACGTCCTGACTTTC. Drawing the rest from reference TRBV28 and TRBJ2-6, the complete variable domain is DVKVTQSSRYLVKRTGEKVFLECVQDMDHENMFWYRQDPGLGLRLIYFSYDVKMKEKGDIPEGYSVSREKKERFSLILESASTNQTSMYLCASSPPPGSGANVLTFGAGSRLTVL.

The CDR3 nucleotides are TGTGCCAGCACTGCCCAGGGGGTCGGGACTGAAGCTTTCTTT. It is translated as CASTAQGVGTEAFF. The chain has TRBV6-5 and TRBJ1-1; 7 bases align to TRBD1. The CDR3 extends over 14 amino acids. V shed 7 bases and J 5 bases; nucleotides not matched to a gene: 10. CDR1 is MNHEY, CDR2 SVGAGI, per germline.

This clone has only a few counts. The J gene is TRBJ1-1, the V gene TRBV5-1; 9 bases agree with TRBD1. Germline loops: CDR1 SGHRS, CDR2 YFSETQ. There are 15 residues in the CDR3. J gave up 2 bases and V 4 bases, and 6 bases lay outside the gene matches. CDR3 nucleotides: TGCGCCAGCAGCGCCTGGGGACAGGGTAACACTGAAGCTTTCTTT. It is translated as CASSAWGQGNTEAFF.

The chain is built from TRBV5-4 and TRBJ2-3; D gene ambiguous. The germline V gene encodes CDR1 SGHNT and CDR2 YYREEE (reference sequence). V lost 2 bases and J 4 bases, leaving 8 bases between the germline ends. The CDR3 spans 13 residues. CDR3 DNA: TGTGCCAGCAGCTTCCAGGAAGCAGATACGCAGTATTTT. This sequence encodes CASSFQEADTQYF.

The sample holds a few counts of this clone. For the CDR3, the DNA is TGTGCCAGCAGTGACCCTGACAGCTACGAGCAGTACGTC. Translation: CASSDPDSYEQYV. The chain is built from TRBV6-1 and TRBJ2-7, with D possibly matching TRBD1 (5 bases). The CDR3 is 13 residues long. Germline CDR1 reads MNHNS; CDR2 reads SASEGT. Trimming stripped 3 bases from V and 3 bases from J, with 9 bases between.

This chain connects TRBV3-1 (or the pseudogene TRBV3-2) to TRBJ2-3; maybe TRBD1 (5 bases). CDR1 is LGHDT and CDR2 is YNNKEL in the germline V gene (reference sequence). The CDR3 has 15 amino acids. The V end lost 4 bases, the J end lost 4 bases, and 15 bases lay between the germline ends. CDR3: CASSPQKVGADTQYF. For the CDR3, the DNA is TGTGCCAGCAGCCCCCAAAAGGTAGGGGCAGATACGCAGTATTTT.

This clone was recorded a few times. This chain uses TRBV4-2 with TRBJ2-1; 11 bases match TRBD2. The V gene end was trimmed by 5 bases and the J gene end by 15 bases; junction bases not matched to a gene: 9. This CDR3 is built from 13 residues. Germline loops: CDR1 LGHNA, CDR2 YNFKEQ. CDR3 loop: CASSDIAGGHPFF. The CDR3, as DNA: TGTGCCAGCAGCGACATAGCGGGGGGGCATCCGTTCTTC.

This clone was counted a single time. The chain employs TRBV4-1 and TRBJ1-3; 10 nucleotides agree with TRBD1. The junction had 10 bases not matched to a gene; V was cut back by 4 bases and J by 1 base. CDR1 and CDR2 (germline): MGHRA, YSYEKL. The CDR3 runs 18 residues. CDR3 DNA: TGCGCCAGCAGCCTCCCCGGGACAGGGGAATCTTCTGGAAACACCATATATTTT. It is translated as CASSLPGTGESSGNTIYF.

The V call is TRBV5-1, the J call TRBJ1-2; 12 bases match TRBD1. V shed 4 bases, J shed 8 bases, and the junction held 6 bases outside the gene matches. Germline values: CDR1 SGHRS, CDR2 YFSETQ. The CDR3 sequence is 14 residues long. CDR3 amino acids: CASSTGTGGEGYTF. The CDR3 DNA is TGCGCCAGCAGCACCGGGACAGGGGGCGAGGGCTACACCTTC.

CDR3 DNA sequence: TGTGCCAGCAGCGTAGAAGGACAGTCTCCGAATGAGCAGTTCTTC. Encoded protein: CASSVEGQSPNEQFF. This rearrangement joins TRBV9 to TRBJ2-1, with a possible D match to TRBD1 (6 bases). The length of the CDR3 is 15 residues. CDR1 and CDR2 from the germline V gene are SGDLS and YYNGEE. V shed 0 bases and J shed 7 bases, with 14 bases lying between them.

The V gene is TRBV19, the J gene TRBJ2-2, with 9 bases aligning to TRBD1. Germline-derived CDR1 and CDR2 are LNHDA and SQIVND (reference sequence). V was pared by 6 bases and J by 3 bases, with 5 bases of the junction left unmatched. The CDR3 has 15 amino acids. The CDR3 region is CASSPGTGHTGELFF. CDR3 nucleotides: TGTGCCAGTAGCCCGGGGACAGGGCACACCGGGGAGCTGTTTTTT.

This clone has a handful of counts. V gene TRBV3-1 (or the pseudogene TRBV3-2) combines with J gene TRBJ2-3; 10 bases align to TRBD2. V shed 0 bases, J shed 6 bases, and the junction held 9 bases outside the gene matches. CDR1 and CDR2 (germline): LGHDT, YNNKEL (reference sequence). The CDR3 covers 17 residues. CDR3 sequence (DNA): TGTGCCAGCAGCCAAGATGTACTAGCGGGGCGCCCGGATACGCAGTATTTT. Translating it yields CASSQDVLAGRPDTQYF.

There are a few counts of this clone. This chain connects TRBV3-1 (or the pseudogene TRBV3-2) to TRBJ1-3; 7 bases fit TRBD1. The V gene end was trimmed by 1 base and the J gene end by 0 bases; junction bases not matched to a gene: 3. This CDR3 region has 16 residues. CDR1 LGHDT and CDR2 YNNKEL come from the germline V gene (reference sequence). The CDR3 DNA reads TGTGCCAGCAGCCAAGCAGGGGGAACCTCTGGAAACACCATATATTTT. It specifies CASSQAGGTSGNTIYF.

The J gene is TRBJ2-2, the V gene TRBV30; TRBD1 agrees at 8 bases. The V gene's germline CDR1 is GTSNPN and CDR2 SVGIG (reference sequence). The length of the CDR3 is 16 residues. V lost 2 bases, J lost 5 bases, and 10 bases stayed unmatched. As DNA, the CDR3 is TGTGCCTGGAGTTCAGGGGGCTGGGGGGAAACCGGGGAGCTGTTTTTT. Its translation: CAWSSGGWGETGELFF.

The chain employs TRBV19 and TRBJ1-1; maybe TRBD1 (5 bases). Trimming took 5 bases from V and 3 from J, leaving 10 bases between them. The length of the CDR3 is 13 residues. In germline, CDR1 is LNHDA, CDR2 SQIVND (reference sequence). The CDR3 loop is CASSRGVYTEAFF. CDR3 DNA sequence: TGTGCCAGTAGTCGGGGGGTCTACACTGAAGCTTTCTTT.

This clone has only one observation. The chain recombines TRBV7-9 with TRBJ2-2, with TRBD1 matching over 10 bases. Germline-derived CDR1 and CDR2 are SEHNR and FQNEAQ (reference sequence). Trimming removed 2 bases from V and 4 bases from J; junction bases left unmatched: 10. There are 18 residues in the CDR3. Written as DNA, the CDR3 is TGTGCCAGCAGCTTACGGGACAGGGGCCCTTTTTTCACCGGGGAGCTGTTTTTT. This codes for CASSLRDRGPFFTGELFF.

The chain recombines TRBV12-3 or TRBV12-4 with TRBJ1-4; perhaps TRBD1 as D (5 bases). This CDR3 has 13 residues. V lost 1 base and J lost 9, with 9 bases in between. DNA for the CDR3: TGTGCCAGCAGTTTAGGGACAACTAAAAAACTGTTTTTT. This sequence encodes CASSLGTTKKLFF.